This T cell receptor (beta chain) was obtained from a study of CD8+ T cells in alopecia areata. Extraction of RNA preceded its reverse transcription into cDNA, which served as the sequencing template. Clones were read by immunoSEQ multiplex PCR, and TCRdb kept only the in-frame ones, dropping some. Altogether approximately 30,000 clones are present, 62% being singletons, with the ten largest covering approximately 19%. Trimming shortened V by 5 bases and J by 6 bases, and 23 bases separated the two germline ends. CDR1 SQVTM and CDR2 ANQGSEA come from the germline V gene. This CDR3 region has 15 residues.

This clonotype was sampled from a human donor with alopecia areata. The chain joins TRBV29-1 to TRBJ2-7, with a weak D call TRBD1 (8 bases). The sequenced material came from NKG2D-high CD8+ T cells sorted from blood. CDR3 sequence reads: CSVWEGTGNLGEQYF. The CDR3 DNA follows: TGCAGCGTTTGGGAGGGGACAGGTAACCTGGGCGAGCAGTACTTC.